The TCR beta chain under discussion was sequenced for a study of cytomegalovirus exposure and HLA in healthy donors. Use of 60 Vbeta and 13 Jbeta primers characterized the PCR. Clones were read by immunoSEQ multiplex PCR, and TCRdb kept only the in-frame ones, dropping some. The table lists about 82,000 clones, 80% to 90% of them singletons. Although they were nominally healthy when sampled, donors likely had unrecorded immune exposures. The CDR3 runs to 13 residues. V lost 10 bases, J lost 6 bases, and 6 bases stayed unmatched. Germline values: CDR1 MNHNY, CDR2 SVGAGI (reference sequence). About this clone: Its antigen is unknown.

Findings and caveats of the study: TCR beta V- and J-gene trimming, according to a later analysis, was linked to a missense DCLRE1C variant.

The receptor was derived from a man aged 18 to 35 in good health and CMV-seronegative. The J gene is TRBJ2-2, the V gene TRBV6-6; 9 bases match TRBD2. Sequencing used PBMCs. The CDR3, as DNA: TGTGCCATCAGAATAGCGGGAGCCGGGGAGCTGTTTTTT. Its translation: CAIRIAGAGELFF.